These 31 T cell receptor beta chains originate from one sample sequenced in a study of T cells after yellow fever vaccination. MiXCR, applied by TCRdb to the 5' RACE reads, yields one record per CDR3 protein. The sample shows over 110,000 distinct CDR3 sequences, roughly 8% of them seen only once. This sample comprised CD4+ T cells sorted from PBMCs, obtained 5 days after the yellow fever booster vaccination. All receptors come from a man aged 25-45 years who received the YFV17D yellow fever vaccine.

This clonotype was observed many times. The gene calls are TRBV7-9 and TRBJ2-7, with D uncertain. The CDR3 extends over 14 amino acids. V was trimmed by 5 bases and J by 3 bases, leaving 14 bases between them. CDR1 and CDR2 (germline): SEHNR, FQNEAQ (reference sequence). As DNA, the CDR3 is TGTGCCAGCAGCCCCGGGTCGTACAACTACGAGCAGTACTTC. Translating it yields CASSPGSYNYEQYF.

The sample holds many counts of this clonotype. The chain combines TRBV5-1 with TRBJ2-7; 9 nucleotides agree with TRBD2. Per germline, CDR1 SGHRS and CDR2 YFSETQ. V was pared by 0 bases and J by 5 bases, with 6 bases of the junction left unmatched. The CDR3 has 15 amino acids. In nucleotides, the CDR3 is TGCGCCAGCAGCTTGGCTGGCGGGAGGGCCCACGAGCAGTACTTC. Translated: CASSLAGGRAHEQYF.

In its sample, this clonotype was seen many times. The J gene is TRBJ2-7, the V gene TRBV29-1, with TRBD2 as a possible D gene (5 bases). V gave up 4 bases and J gave up 7 bases, with 20 bases separating them. The CDR3 loop spans 14 amino acids. Germline V gene sequence: CDR1 SQVTM, CDR2 ANQGSEA. The CDR3 spells CSVAFGIKPGEQYF. The CDR3 bases are TGCAGCGTTGCCTTCGGGATCAAGCCGGGAGAGCAGTACTTC.

This clonotype was seen repeatedly, ten times or more. The chain combines TRBV11-2 with TRBJ2-3; 12 nucleotides line up with TRBD2. Germline V gene lookup returns CDR1 SGHAT and CDR2 FQNNGV. The length of the CDR3 is 17 residues. Trimming cost V 1 base and J 1 base; bases outside gene matches: 3. The DNA for the CDR3 is TGTGCCAGCAGCTTAGTTCGACTAGCGGGAGGCACAGATACGCAGTATTTT. Translated: CASSLVRLAGGTDTQYF.

In DNA, the CDR3 is TGCAGCGTTGGCAGGGCCGTCGATCGAAAACTGTTTTTT. Translating it yields CSVGRAVDRKLFF. The chain joins TRBV29-1 to TRBJ1-4; a weak D match, TRBD1 (5 bases). CDR3 length: 13 amino acids. CDR1 SQVTM and CDR2 ANQGSEA come from the germline V gene. Trimming left V 4 bases short and J 10 bases short, with 16 bases between.

This clonotype has a count of ten or more. The V gene is TRBV7-8, the J gene TRBJ2-2; D unresolved. The CDR3 runs to 15 residues. The germline V gene has CDR1 SGHVS and CDR2 FQNEAQ. Between the trimmed V and J ends, which lost 2 bases and 6 bases, there was a span of 13 bases. The CDR3 loop reads CASSLRLPSPGELFF. In DNA, the CDR3 is TGTGCCAGCAGCTTAAGACTCCCATCACCCGGGGAGCTGTTTTTT.

In its sample, this clonotype was seen many times. The V call is TRBV7-2, the J call TRBJ2-1; 12 bases match TRBD2. Germline V CDR1 and CDR2: SGHTA, FQGNSA. The CDR3 length is 15 residues. V lost 5 bases to trimming and J lost 8 bases; unmatched junction nucleotides: 7. The CDR3 nucleotides read TGTGCCAGCAGCCGACAGGGACTAGCGGGTCATGAGCAGTTCTTC. This gives the protein CASSRQGLAGHEQFF.

This clonotype was counted at least ten times. J is TRBJ2-5 and V is TRBV12-3 or TRBV12-4, with a weak D call TRBD1 (5 bases). The CDR3 sequence is 16 residues long. Between the trimmed V and J ends, which lost 4 bases and 4 bases, there was a span of 19 bases. The CDR3 DNA reads as TGTGCCAGCAGTTGGGGCCGGAGCGCCTCGGGAGAGACCCAGTACTTC. As protein: CASSWGRSASGETQYF.

In this sample, this clonotype turned up many times. The chain uses TRBV6-1 and TRBJ2-1, with D unclear. Germline V gene data show CDR1 as MNHNS and CDR2 as SASEGT. This CDR3 spans 14 amino acids. V lost 5 bases and J lost 5, with 13 bases in between. The CDR3 DNA follows: TGTGCCAGCAGTCGAGCTATCAGCGACAATGAGCAGTTCTTC. Amino acids: CASSRAISDNEQFF.

This clonotype was picked up many times. The CDR3 region is CASSLPGQGTGELFF. DNA for the CDR3: TGTGCCAGCAGCCTCCCGGGACAGGGAACCGGGGAGCTGTTTTTT. The J gene is TRBJ2-2, the V gene TRBV5-6, with 9 bases matching TRBD1. V was clipped by 4 bases and J by 5 bases; unmatched bases: 6. Germline CDR1 SGHDT, CDR2 YYEEEE. CDR3 length equals 15 residues.

The table lists this clonotype with many counts. V and J are TRBV28 and TRBJ2-1, with TRBD2 matching 7 bases. V shed 8 bases and J 1 base; nucleotides not matched to a gene: 8. CDR3 length: 15 amino acids. Looked up from germline, CDR1 is MDHEN and CDR2 is SYDVKM. The CDR3 sequence is CASWTGGLSYNEQFF. DNA of the CDR3: TGTGCCAGCTGGACGGGAGGCCTTTCCTACAATGAGCAGTTCTTC.

This clonotype showed up many times. This chain uses TRBV14 with TRBJ2-1; D gene unclear. In germline, CDR1 is SGHDN, CDR2 FVKESK. With 4 bases removed from V and 7 bases from J, the gap between germline ends came to 11 bases. The CDR3 covers 13 residues. In nucleotides, the CDR3 is TGTGCCAGCAGCCCCCGCTGGTCGAATGAGCAGTTCTTC. Protein sequence: CASSPRWSNEQFF.

There are many counts of this clonotype. The junction departs from germline at one end; a sequencing error may be responsible. The chain uses TRBV12-3 or TRBV12-4 and TRBJ1-2, with D perhaps TRBD1 (5 bases). There are 14 residues in the CDR3. The CDR3, as DNA: TGTGCCAGCATTCCCGGACAATCTAATTATGGCTACACCTTC. Translating gives CASIPGQSNYGYTF.

This clonotype was seen ten or more times. The rearrangement uses TRBV20-1 and TRBJ2-1, with D tentatively TRBD2 (5 bases). V gave up 0 bases and J gave up 3 bases, with 9 bases separating them. The CDR3 sequence is 14 residues long. The germline gives CDR1 DFQATT, CDR2 SNEGSKA (reference sequence). The CDR3, as DNA: TGCAGTGCTAGAGAATCAAGCGGCTACAATGAGCAGTTCTTC. Translating it yields CSARESSGYNEQFF.

This clonotype appeared once. A much larger clone lies a single base off, so this may be a read error. This rearrangement joins TRBV29-1 to TRBJ1-4, with D possibly being TRBD1 (6 bases). The V gene's germline CDR1 is SQVTM and CDR2 ANQGSEA. This CDR3 is 13 amino acids long. CDR3 region: CSVEDQGREKLSF. The CDR3 DNA is TGCAGCGTTGAAGATCAGGGGCGTGAAAAACTGTCTTTT.

This clonotype was counted many times. The genes are TRBV7-2 and TRBJ2-7; D call uncertain. V was clipped by 3 bases and J by 1 base, with 13 bases between them. This CDR3 contains 15 residues. Germline CDR1 reads SGHTA; CDR2 reads FQGNSA. The chain's CDR3 is CASSFQAVSSYEQYF. The CDR3 DNA sequence: TGTGCCAGCAGCTTTCAGGCGGTGAGTTCCTACGAGCAGTACTTC.

The table lists this clonotype with many counts. The chain carries TRBV2 and TRBJ1-1; D remains ambiguous. V lost 4 bases and J lost 10, with 16 bases in between. This CDR3 region has 13 residues. Looked up from germline, CDR1 is SNHLY and CDR2 is FYNNEI. The CDR3 region has the DNA TGTGCCAGCAGTGGAGCTGGAGGGCCCGGAGCTTTCTTT. It yields the protein CASSGAGGPGAFF.

This clonotype was observed many times. This chain uses TRBV29-1 with TRBJ2-7; 8 bases fit TRBD2. Germline CDR1 SQVTM, CDR2 ANQGSEA. Losses at the gene ends were 6 bases for V and 2 bases for J; bases not matched to a gene: 12. CDR3 length equals 15 residues. This CDR3 is CSVGGGFSHTYEQYF. The CDR3 DNA reads TGCAGCGTCGGGGGGGGATTTTCTCATACCTACGAGCAGTACTTC.

This clonotype was seen repeatedly, ten times or more. The chain couples TRBV11-2 to TRBJ2-7; TRBD2 matches 12 bases. The CDR3 runs to 16 residues. Germline assignment: CDR1 SGHAT and CDR2 FQNNGV. The junction had 6 bases not matched to a gene; V was cut back by 2 bases and J by 4 bases. The CDR3 region is CASSLLAGGGKYEQYF. The CDR3 DNA reads TGTGCCAGCAGCTTACTAGCGGGAGGGGGGAAATACGAGCAGTACTTC.

In its sample, this clonotype was seen many times. The rearrangement joins TRBV20-1 to TRBJ2-5, with TRBD2 as a possible D gene (6 bases). V was trimmed by 1 base and J by 3 bases, leaving 15 bases between them. CDR1 and CDR2 (germline): DFQATT, SNEGSKA (reference sequence). The CDR3 is made up of 15 amino acids. The CDR3: CSARAPKAGKETQYF. The CDR3 DNA reads TGCAGTGCTAGAGCTCCTAAGGCGGGAAAAGAGACCCAGTACTTC.

As regards this clonotype: Since a much larger clone is just one base distant, this may be a read error. This rearrangement joins TRBV7-2 to TRBJ2-5; D gene unclear. Deletions cut 10 bases from V and 1 base from J, with 7 bases between. Germline CDR1 reads SGHTA; CDR2 reads FQGNSA. CDR3 length: 11 amino acids. The CDR3 DNA reads as TGTGCCATCAGACTCCAAGAGACCCAGTACTTC. This codes for CAIRLQETQYF.

As regards this clonotype: A much larger clone is a single base away; this may be a read error. This chain uses TRBV11-2 with TRBJ2-2, with TRBD2 matching over 8 bases. With V trimmed by 1 base and J by 4 bases, 11 bases remained unmatched. The CDR3 runs to 18 residues. The germline gives CDR1 SGHAT, CDR2 FQNNGV. CDR3 DNA sequence: TGTGCCAGCAGCTTAGGAGAGCGGGGGCGCACCCTCACCGGGGAGCTGTTTTTT. It yields the protein CASSLGERGRTLTGELFF. The complete variable domain, with remaining parts taken from reference TRBV11-2 and TRBJ2-2, reads EAGVAQSPRYKIIEKRQSVAFWCNPISGHATLYWYQQILGQGPKLLIQFQNNGVVDDSQLPKDRFSAERLKGVDSTLKIQPAKLEDSAVYLCASSLGERGRTLTGELFFGEGSRLTVL.

In this sample, this clonotype turned up many times. The rearrangement links TRBV7-2 to TRBJ1-5; 7 bases match TRBD1. The CDR3 length is 13 residues. The V and J ends lost 5 bases and 5 bases, in that order; junction bases with no gene match: 3. CDR1 and CDR2 from the germline V gene are SGHTA and FQGNSA. The CDR3 loop reads CASSRGQYQPQHF. Written as DNA, the CDR3 is TGTGCCAGCAGCCGGGGACAGTATCAGCCCCAGCATTTT.

V gene TRBV4-3 combines with J gene TRBJ2-7; TRBD2 is a possible D gene (5 bases). Germline-derived CDR1 and CDR2 are LGHNA and YSLEER. V was clipped by 1 base and J by 2 bases, with 12 bases between them. This CDR3 is built from 15 residues. CDR3 in DNA: TGCGCCAGCAGCCAAGGTTTGGGAGAAACCTACGAGCAGTACTTC. It encodes CASSQGLGETYEQYF.

This clonotype was observed at least ten times. V usage is TRBV9 and J usage is TRBJ1-1, with D possibly matching TRBD1 (5 bases). With 0 bases removed from V and 3 bases from J, the gap between germline ends came to 9 bases. There are 14 residues in the CDR3. Germline V CDR1 and CDR2: SGDLS, YYNGEE. CDR3 sequence (DNA): TGTGCCAGCAGCGTAGGGGCCAGGGACACTGAAGCTTTCTTT. It specifies CASSVGARDTEAFF.

About this clonotype: Since a much larger clone is just one base distant, this may be a read error. The rearrangement joins TRBV7-8 to TRBJ2-1, with 7 bases aligning to TRBD1. The CDR3 spans 15 residues. Per the germline V gene, CDR1 is SGHVS and CDR2 is FQNEAQ. Trimming removed 5 bases from V and 7 bases from J; junction bases left unmatched: 11. The chain's CDR3 is CASSLRTGTWNEQFF. In nucleotides, the CDR3 is TGTGCCAGCAGCCTCAGGACAGGCACCTGGAATGAGCAGTTCTTC.

This clonotype was detected many times. This rearrangement joins TRBV5-1 to TRBJ2-7; 10 bases match TRBD2. The CDR3 totals 18 residues. The V gene's germline CDR1 is SGHRS and CDR2 YFSETQ. J gave up 6 bases and V 2 bases, and 17 bases lay outside the gene matches. CDR3 in amino acids: CASSFSYGGASGSTEQYF. In nucleotides, the CDR3 is TGCGCCAGCAGCTTTTCGTACGGGGGGGCTAGCGGGAGTACCGAGCAGTACTTC.

This sequence joins TRBV7-6 and TRBJ2-7; D is perhaps TRBD1 or TRBD2 (6 bases each). From germline, CDR1 is SGHVS and CDR2 FNYEAQ. The CDR3 length is 14 residues. V was pared by 0 bases and J by 6 bases, with 12 bases between. This CDR3 reads CASSLAEGGLEQYF. The CDR3 region has the DNA TGTGCCAGCAGCTTAGCTGAGGGGGGCCTCGAGCAGTACTTC.

This clonotype was recorded many times. V usage is TRBV19 and J usage is TRBJ2-7, with D uncertain. V was cut by 5 bases and J by 2 bases, with 10 bases left in between. The CDR3 contains 13 residues. CDR1 and CDR2 (germline): LNHDA, SQIVND (reference sequence). Here the CDR3 DNA reads TGTGCCAGTAGTGGGTACGAAACCTACGAGCAGTACTTC. This gives the protein CASSGYETYEQYF.

This clonotype was recorded a few times. The chain employs TRBV6-2 or TRBV6-3 and TRBJ1-2; no firm D call. V lost 5 bases, J lost 5 bases, and 12 bases lay in between. The CDR3 length is 13 residues. Germline assignment: CDR1 MNHEY and CDR2 SVGEGT. The CDR3 reads CASSQDGAYGYTF. Written as DNA, the CDR3 is TGTGCCAGCAGTCAAGACGGAGCGTATGGCTACACCTTC.

This clonotype was seen at least ten times. The chain combines TRBV7-2 with TRBJ2-7; 7 bases fit TRBD2. Unmatched junction bases numbered 4, after V lost 2 bases and J lost 0 bases. The CDR3 totals 15 residues. Germline CDR1 is SGHTA and CDR2 is FQGNSA. The CDR3 loop reads CASSLTAGVSYEQYF. For the CDR3, the DNA is TGTGCCAGCAGCTTAACGGCGGGAGTCTCCTACGAGCAGTACTTC.